This T cell receptor beta chain was profiled in a study of blood T cell repertoires in COVID-19. TCRdb's table, derived via immunoSEQ multiplex PCR, lists solely in-frame clones and lacks some. The sample records 95,000 to 110,000 clones, 88% being singletons. The germline V gene encodes CDR1 ENHRY and CDR2 SYGVKD. The length of the CDR3 is 14 residues. Losses at the gene ends were 6 bases for V and 7 bases for J; bases not matched to a gene: 2. The clonotype comes from a man between 50 and 59 years old with active or convalescent COVID-19. The sequenced sample was peripheral blood. The rearrangement links TRBV10-3 to TRBJ2-1; the match to TRBD2 covers 14 bases. This CDR3 is CAIRGLAGVNEQFF. CDR3 DNA sequence: TGTGCCATCAGGGGACTAGCGGGAGTAAATGAGCAGTTCTTC.